These T cell receptor beta chains were read from a single sample in a study of cytomegalovirus exposure and HLA in healthy donors. Clones were read by immunoSEQ multiplex PCR, and TCRdb kept only the in-frame ones, dropping some. The top ten hold over 2% of the sample, which has a few hundred thousand clones, approximately 70% seen once. Sequencing was performed on PBMCs. The receptors shown here come from a female donor in good health and CMV-seronegative. Each CDR3 is given with its conserved first and last residue. D genes are given only for firm matches. Some rows mark clone size as missing; the rest say once, few, many or name a class of expanded clone.

TRBV19,NA,TRBJ1-5,NA,TGTGCCAGTAGTAGAGGGAATCAGCCCCAGCATTTT,CASSRGNQPQHF
TRBV7-9,NA,TRBJ2-3,few,TGTTCCAGCGTTAGAGGTAGCACAGATACGCAGTATTTT,CSSVRGSTDTQYF
TRBV6-4,NA,TRBJ2-3,few,TGTGCCAGCAGCCCCGCGACGGGAACGGGCACAGATACGCAGTATTTT,CASSPATGTGTDTQYF
TRBV5-1,NA,TRBJ1-4,NA,TGCGCCAGCAGCTTGACCAGTCGGGTCGGTGAAAAACTGTTTTTT,CASSLTSRVGEKLFF
TRBV10-2,NA,TRBJ2-2,few,TGCGCCAGCAGTGCGACAGCAAACACCGGGGAGCTGTTTTTT,CASSATANTGELFF
TRBV5-1,TRBD2,TRBJ2-6,NA,TGCGCCAGCAGCACCCCGGGGGGAGCGTTCTCTGGGGCCAACGTCCTGACTTTC,CASSTPGGAFSGANVLTF
TRBV7-2,TRBD2,TRBJ2-1,NA,TGTGCCAGCAGCTTAGAGGGGACTAGCGGGAGGTACTACAATGAGCAGTTCTTC,CASSLEGTSGRYYNEQFF
TRBV5-6,TRBD2,TRBJ2-7,NA,TGTGCCAGCAGCTCCCCGGGAGGGCACGAGCAGTACTTC,CASSSPGGHEQYF
TRBV27,NA,TRBJ1-2,NA,TGTGCCAGCTCCACCGGGGTTTGGGGCTATGGCTACACCTTC,CASSTGVWGYGYTF
TRBV14,NA,TRBJ2-7,NA,TGTGCCAGCAGCCAAGATCGTGTGCAGGGATACTACGAGCAGTACTTC,CASSQDRVQGYYEQYF
TRBV5-6,TRBD2,TRBJ2-7,NA,TGTGCCAGCCGCCAAGGGGCTAGCGGGAGGGATTATTATGCCTACGAGCAGTACTTC,CASRQGASGRDYYAYEQYF
TRBV7-6,TRBD2,TRBJ2-5,once,TGTGCCAGCAGCCCTACTAGCGGGAGGGGTCAGACCCAGTACTTC,CASSPTSGRGQTQYF
TRBV5-1,TRBD2,TRBJ2-7,NA,TGCGCCAGCAGCGTATCGGTCGGCGGGAGAGGCCAAGACGAGCAGTACTTC,CASSVSVGGRGQDEQYF
TRBV6-5,NA,TRBJ2-1,NA,TGTGCCAGCAGTGTTACTAGTGGCGCCTACAATGAGCAGTTCTTC,CASSVTSGAYNEQFF
TRBV4-2,TRBD1,TRBJ1-1,few,TGTGCCAGCAGCCAGCGACAGGGGGCTGAAGCTTTCTTT,CASSQRQGAEAFF
TRBV18,NA,TRBJ2-1,NA,TGTGCCAGCTCAAGCGGGACAGGCGGCAATGAGCAGTTCTTC,CASSSGTGGNEQFF
TRBV7-9,TRBD1,TRBJ2-3,NA,TGTGCCAGCAGCTTTGGTACAGGGGCTCCCTACGATACGCAGTATTTT,CASSFGTGAPYDTQYF
TRBV18,TRBD2,TRBJ2-2,once,TGTGCCAGCTCACCGAGACTAGCGGGAAGTCCGGGGGAGCTGTTTTTT,CASSPRLAGSPGELFF
TRBV7-2,NA,TRBJ1-1,NA,TGTGCCAGCAGCTCGACAGGCTATATGAACACTGAAGCTTTCTTT,CASSSTGYMNTEAFF
TRBV29-1,TRBD1,TRBJ2-1,NA,TGCAGCGTTGACAACAGGGGGGCCTTAAATGAGCAGTTCTTC,CSVDNRGALNEQFF
TRBV10-3,TRBD1,TRBJ2-2,few,TGTGCCATCATGGGGGCGGGACAGGAACCAGGGGAGCTGTTTTTT,CAIMGAGQEPGELFF
TRBV5-4,NA,TRBJ1-1,NA,TGTGCCAGCAGCCCGAGGGCGAATACTGAAGCTTTCTTT,CASSPRANTEAFF
TRBV5-1,NA,TRBJ2-7,NA,TGCGCCAGCAGCTTGGGAGGCCTCTCCTACGAGCAGTACTTC,CASSLGGLSYEQYF
TRBV11-2,TRBD1,TRBJ2-7,few,TGTGCCAGCAGCCCCCCGGGGACAGGGTCTCGGGAGCAGTACTTC,CASSPPGTGSREQYF
TRBV28,TRBD2,TRBJ2-7,NA,TGTGCCAGCATTGGGGTATCTAGCGGGTCTAACGAGCAGTACTTC,CASIGVSSGSNEQYF
TRBV4-1,NA,TRBJ1-3,NA,TGCGCCAGCAGCCAAGATGTGCAGTATACCTCTGGAAACACCATATATTTT,CASSQDVQYTSGNTIYF
TRBV25-1,NA,TRBJ1-1,few,TGTGCCAGCGTGGGTCGGGGGAAGGGCACTGAAGCTTTCTTT,CASVGRGKGTEAFF